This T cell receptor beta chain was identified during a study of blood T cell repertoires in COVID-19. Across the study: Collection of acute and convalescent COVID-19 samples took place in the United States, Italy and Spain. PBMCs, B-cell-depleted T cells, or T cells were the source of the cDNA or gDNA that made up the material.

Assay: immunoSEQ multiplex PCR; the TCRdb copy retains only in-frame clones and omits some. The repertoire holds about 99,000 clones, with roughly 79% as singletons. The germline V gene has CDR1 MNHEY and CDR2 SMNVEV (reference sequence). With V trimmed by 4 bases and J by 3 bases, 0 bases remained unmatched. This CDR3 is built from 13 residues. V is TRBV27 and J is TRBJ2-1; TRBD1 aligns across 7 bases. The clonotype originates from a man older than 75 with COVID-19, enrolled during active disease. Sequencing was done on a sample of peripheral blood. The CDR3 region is CASSSGGYNEQFF. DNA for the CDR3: TGTGCCAGCAGTTCAGGGGGCTACAATGAGCAGTTCTTC.